Below, 23 T cell receptor beta chains from the same sample are listed, as sequenced in a study of T-cell memory formation after mild COVID-19. TCRdb reanalysed the 5' RACE reads using MiXCR and keeps one entry per CDR3 protein. The top ten clones hold approximately 40% of a sample with 110,000 or so distinct CDR3 sequences, about 24% of them seen once. Sequenced input: PBMCs or a T cell subset sorted from them (not recorded which). These receptors all stem from a young man who had mild COVID-19 (a few samples of this study predate the infection). Cell type and time point are not known.

This clonotype was counted many times. CDR3 loop: CASWDRQTPYEQYF. The CDR3 coding sequence is TGTGCCAGCTGGGACCGCCAAACACCCTACGAGCAGTACTTC. This chain uses TRBV27 with TRBJ2-7, with D possibly called TRBD1 or TRBD2 (5 bases each). V dropped 8 bases and J dropped 2 bases, with 16 bases sitting between them. This CDR3 comprises 14 residues. CDR1 and CDR2 (germline): MNHEY, SMNVEV (reference sequence).

This chain uses TRBV7-6 with TRBJ2-7, with 9 bases aligning to TRBD1. Germline CDR1 and CDR2: SGHVS and FNYEAQ. The CDR3 covers 13 residues. Trimming cost V 5 bases and J 5 bases; bases outside gene matches: 4. The CDR3: CASSGDRAHEQYV. As DNA, the CDR3 is TGTGCCAGCAGCGGGGACAGGGCCCACGAGCAGTACGTC.

This clonotype was counted a few times. V is TRBV7-6 and J is TRBJ2-4, with D tentatively TRBD2 (6 bases). Germline loops: CDR1 SGHVS, CDR2 FNYEAQ. The CDR3 spans 16 residues. V lost 1 base, J lost 8 bases, and 18 bases lay in between. The chain's CDR3 is CASSLGVGSGGDIQYF. The CDR3 DNA reads TGTGCCAGCAGCTTAGGAGTCGGCAGCGGAGGGGACATTCAGTACTTC. The full variable domain, its missing parts supplied by reference TRBV7-6 and TRBJ2-4, is GAGVSQSPRYKVTKRGQDVALRCDPISGHVSLYWYRQALGQGPEFLTYFNYEAQQDKSGLPNDRFSAERPEGSISTLTIQRTEQRDSAMYRCASSLGVGSGGDIQYFGAGTRLSVL.

This clonotype was detected a few times. The genes are TRBV7-9 and TRBJ1-5, with D perhaps TRBD1 (5 bases). Trimming cost V 4 bases and J 6 bases, with 16 bases left between them. This CDR3 has 15 residues. Germline-derived CDR1 and CDR2 are SEHNR and FQNEAQ (reference sequence). The CDR3 spells CASSWGKVGGQPQHF. CDR3 nucleotides: TGTGCCAGCAGCTGGGGGAAGGTAGGAGGTCAGCCCCAGCATTTT.

Only a few counts were recorded for this clonotype. The chain uses TRBV5-1 and TRBJ2-5; D possibly corresponds to TRBD1 (5 bases). The germline CDR1 and CDR2 sequences are SGHRS and YFSETQ. CDR3 size: 15 residues. The germline V and J ends were trimmed by 3 bases and 5 bases, with 17 bases remaining between them. In DNA form, the CDR3 reads TGCGCCAGCAGCTCGGGTTTTTTGGGGCAGGAGACCCAGTACTTC. It translates to CASSSGFLGQETQYF.

This clonotype has more than one count but fewer than ten. The chain joins TRBV7-9 to TRBJ2-3; D gene ambiguous. This CDR3 comprises 16 residues. CDR1 and CDR2 (germline): SEHNR, FQNEAQ (reference sequence). Trimming cost V 2 bases and J 0 bases, with 12 bases left between them. CDR3 coding DNA: TGTGCCAGCAGCTTACGCGCAGGAGCTAGCACAGATACGCAGTATTTT. Encoded protein: CASSLRAGASTDTQYF.

Ten or more counts support this clonotype. The chain is built from TRBV7-9 and TRBJ2-5; 8 nucleotides agree with TRBD1. V gave up 1 base and J gave up 4 bases; unmatched junction bases: 5. This CDR3 is 15 amino acids long. Per germline, CDR1 SEHNR and CDR2 FQNEAQ (reference sequence). The CDR3 bases are TGTGCCAGCAGCTTAGGATCCGGGACAGGAGAGACCCAGTACTTC. Protein product: CASSLGSGTGETQYF.

The rearrangement joins TRBV15 to TRBJ2-7, with 11 bases that match TRBD2. CDR3 length equals 15 residues. Germline V gene lookup returns CDR1 LNHNV and CDR2 YYDKDF (reference sequence). Trimming took 5 bases from V and 3 from J; bases not matched to a gene: 6. CDR3 residues: CATSHRLAGIYEQYF. CDR3 nucleotide sequence: TGTGCCACCAGCCACCGACTAGCGGGGATCTACGAGCAGTACTTC. Full variable domain (remainder filled in from reference TRBV15 and TRBJ2-7): DAMVIQNPRYQVTQFGKPVTLSCSQTLNHNVMYWYQQKSSQAPKLLFHYYDKDFNNEADTPDNFQSRRPNTSFCFLDIRSPGLGDTAMYLCATSHRLAGIYEQYFGPGTRLTVT.

The V call is TRBV12-3 or TRBV12-4, the J call TRBJ2-5; unclear D gene. V shed 3 bases and J shed 1 base, with 9 bases lying between them. This CDR3 is built from 14 residues. The CDR3 sequence: CASSFSPGQETQYF. For the CDR3, the DNA is TGTGCCAGCAGTTTCTCGCCCGGCCAAGAGACCCAGTACTTC.

This clonotype came up a few times. V and J are TRBV7-9 and TRBJ2-5; D uncertain. From germline, CDR1 is SEHNR and CDR2 FQNEAQ (reference sequence). Trimming pared 8 bases from V and 5 bases from J, leaving 12 bases between. This CDR3 has 12 residues. CDR3 sequence (DNA): TGTGCCAGCCAAAGCGTCTGGGAGACCCAGTACTTC. Translating gives CASQSVWETQYF.

The chain joins TRBV4-1 to TRBJ1-1; 7 bases align to TRBD1. The length of the CDR3 is 14 residues. The germline gives CDR1 MGHRA, CDR2 YSYEKL. Trimming cost V 4 bases and J 3 bases; bases outside gene matches: 5. This CDR3 is CASSPGGGDTEAFF. The CDR3 region has the DNA TGCGCCAGCAGCCCAGGGGGTGGGGACACTGAAGCTTTCTTT.

J is TRBJ2-1 and V is TRBV24-1; D may be TRBD2 (6 bases). There are 12 residues in the CDR3. Trimming removed 4 bases at V and 10 bases at J, with 10 bases between. The germline gives CDR1 KGHDR, CDR2 SFDVKD. The chain's CDR3 is CATSESSDEQFF. DNA of the CDR3: TGTGCCACCAGTGAATCTAGCGACGAGCAGTTCTTC.

This chain joins TRBV7-9 and TRBJ2-5; D gene uncertain. The CDR3 totals 14 residues. The germline CDR1 and CDR2 sequences are SEHNR and FQNEAQ (reference sequence). Between the trimmed V and J ends, which lost 1 base and 2 bases, there was a span of 8 bases. As DNA, the CDR3 is TGTGCCAGCAGCTTAGATACGGAACAAGAGACCCAGTACTTC. Protein sequence: CASSLDTEQETQYF.

This clonotype was seen a few times. CDR3 in amino acids: CASSLGTRLEQFF. DNA for the CDR3: TGTGCCAGCAGCTTAGGGACTAGACTTGAGCAGTTCTTC. This rearrangement joins TRBV7-2 to TRBJ2-1; 7 nucleotides match TRBD2. V was clipped by 1 base and J by 9 bases; unmatched bases: 3. The CDR3 contains 13 residues. Germline assignment: CDR1 SGHTA and CDR2 FQGNSA. Supplemented by reference TRBV7-2 and TRBJ2-1, the full variable domain reads GAGVSQSPSNKVTEKGKDVELRCDPISGHTALYWYRQSLGQGLEFLIYFQGNSAPDKSGLPSDRFSAERTGGSVSTLTIQRTQQEDSAVYLCASSLGTRLEQFFGPGTRLTVL.

This clonotype occurred a few times. The genes are TRBV4-3 and TRBJ2-7, with a possible D match to TRBD2 (7 bases). This CDR3 has 13 residues. Germline-derived CDR1 and CDR2 are LGHNA and YSLEER. The V and J ends lost 4 bases and 7 bases respectively, with 14 bases between them. The CDR3 region has the DNA TGCGCCAGCAGCCTGCGGGGGAGGGGGGAGCAGTACTTC. This encodes CASSLRGRGEQYF.

This clonotype was observed a single time. The CDR3 region is CASSLAVHEQYF. The CDR3 nucleotides read TGTGCCAGCAGTTTAGCGGTCCACGAGCAGTACTTC. The V call is TRBV12-3 or TRBV12-4, the J call TRBJ2-7; D call uncertain. Trimming cost V 0 bases and J 5 bases, with 5 bases left between them. The CDR3 spans 12 residues.

This chain uses TRBV19 with TRBJ2-3, with D unclear. V was shortened by 3 bases and J by 2 bases, with 9 bases between the two germline ends. Germline V gene data show CDR1 as LNHDA and CDR2 as SQIVND (reference sequence). This CDR3 region has 14 residues. The CDR3 region has the DNA TGTGCCAGTAGTATGAGTGTGCCCACAGATACGCAGTATTTT. Translating it yields CASSMSVPTDTQYF.

The V and J genes are TRBV15 and TRBJ2-3, with D unresolved. Germline V lookup: CDR1 LNHNV, CDR2 YYDKDF (reference sequence). The CDR3 extends over 13 amino acids. V was cut by 1 base and J by 5 bases, with 7 bases left in between. CDR3 amino acids: CATSRVPVDTQYF. DNA for the CDR3: TGTGCCACCAGCAGAGTGCCGGTAGATACGCAGTATTTT.

The rearrangement joins TRBV6-5 to TRBJ2-7; D unresolved. Between the trimmed V and J ends, which lost 4 bases and 3 bases, there was a span of 10 bases. The CDR3 consists of 13 residues. CDR1 MNHEY and CDR2 SVGAGI come from the germline V gene. CDR3 DNA: TGTGCCAGCAGTTCTAACTCTGGCTACGAGCAGTACGTC. It is translated as CASSSNSGYEQYV.

This clonotype was detected a few times. The gene calls are TRBV5-1 and TRBJ1-2; 10 positions match TRBD1. CDR1 SGHRS and CDR2 YFSETQ come from the germline V gene. This CDR3 region has 14 residues. The junction had 7 bases not matched to a gene; V was cut back by 4 bases and J by 7 bases. DNA for the CDR3: TGCGCCAGCAGCCCTTCTTGGACAGGGGGTGGCTACACCTTC. Translating it yields CASSPSWTGGGYTF.

This clonotype was counted only a few times. The rearrangement joins TRBV29-1 to TRBJ2-2; D perhaps matches TRBD1 (5 bases). CDR1 is SQVTM, CDR2 ANQGSEA, per germline. V shed 7 bases and J shed 0 bases, with 18 bases lying between them. The length of the CDR3 is 16 residues. The CDR3 sequence: CSAQGAGPPNTGELFF. The CDR3, as DNA: TGCAGCGCTCAAGGGGCAGGGCCACCGAACACCGGGGAGCTGTTTTTT.

This clonotype was recorded a few times. V and J are TRBV9 and TRBJ1-2; D is unresolved. Germline CDR1 and CDR2: SGDLS and YYNGEE. The CDR3 is 11 amino acids. The V and J ends lost 3 bases and 6 bases respectively, with 6 bases between them. CDR3: CASSAADGYTF. In DNA, the CDR3 is TGTGCCAGCAGCGCGGCGGATGGCTACACCTTC.

This sequence joins TRBV7-2 and TRBJ1-2, with a tentative D call TRBD1 (6 bases). The CDR3 consists of 15 residues. The V gene's germline CDR1 is SGHTA and CDR2 FQGNSA. V lost 4 bases, J lost 2 bases, and 14 bases lay in between. This chain's CDR3 is CASSWVRGPNYGYTF. CDR3 sequence (DNA): TGTGCCAGCAGCTGGGTCAGGGGACCCAACTATGGCTACACCTTC.